The source of this T cell receptor beta chain is a study of cytomegalovirus exposure and HLA in healthy donors. Study-level information: The same platform was used for the 90 to 150 validation repertoires and the approximately 670 first-cohort repertoires, a later analysis reported.

Libraries were prepared by immunoSEQ multiplex PCR; TCRdb keeps only in-frame clonotypes and omits some of them. The sample lists around 150,000 clones; about 89% were seen once. General study findings and limits: Overall, around 160 TCR beta chains were annotated as cytomegalovirus-associated.

Comments on this clone: The antigen is unknown.

Germline CDR1 is SGHTA and CDR2 is FQGNSA. V dropped 3 bases and J dropped 2; count of bases not matched to a gene: 10. The CDR3 spans 17 residues. This receptor was taken from a woman aged 18-29 years in good health and CMV-seropositive. The rearrangement joins TRBV7-2 to TRBJ2-7, with 10 positions matching TRBD2. What was sequenced was PBMCs. The CDR3 DNA reads as TGTGCCAGCAGCTTCCGGACTAGCGGATTTGGGGCCTACGAGCAGTACTTC. Its translation: CASSFRTSGFGAYEQYF.